What follows describes a single TCR beta chain. Its antigen specificity is not known. No much larger clone is present one base from it, and per-base qualities are unavailable. The data derive from a study of control samples from healthy donors and cancer patients (TCRdb year 2020). The CDR3, from cysteine to phenylalanine, totals 17 residues. Left in the record is the CDR3 DNA by itself, 51 bases read in frame from the first base. Per the germline V gene, LGHNA is the CDR1 and YNFKEQ is the CDR2. V is clipped by 4 bases and J by 0 bases, and the sequence between their germline boundaries is 15 bases long. Receptor libraries were prepared by the immunoSEQ multiplex PCR assay. The table comes from immuneACCESS by way of TCRdb, which keeps in-frame sequences with V and J called. Part of the clones is missing from these tables; in studies checked, under half for an unresolved V gene and the rest for unknown reasons. A total of around 40,000 clones appear in this sample, under 95% of them only once. Roughly 22% of the sample is held by the ten biggest clonotypes.

Sequencing input: PBMCs. This sequence was found in a woman in her thirties or forties with head and neck cancer. The sequence links TRBV4-2 to TRBJ2-2, with the D assignment possibly TRBD1 or TRBD2, given 6 matching bases for each. The DNA sequence is given as TGTGCCAGCAGCCCCTACCAAGGGGGGTCGAACACCGGGGAGCTGTTTTTT. Its protein reads: CASSPYQGGSNTGELFF.